The rows below give T cell receptor beta chains drawn from one sample of a study of shared clonotypes between healthy human individuals. Generated by immunoSEQ multiplex PCR, the TCRdb table keeps only in-frame clones and is missing some. The sample lists approximately 2.1 million clones; 80% to 95% were seen once. Input material: naive CD4+ T cells from PBMCs. The source of these receptors is a man between 18 and 29 years old in good health. Some clones in this sample may be carry-over from other donors' samples. Both conserved end residues are part of each CDR3. Fields, in order: J gene, V gene, clone size, D gene, CDR3 DNA, CDR3 protein. The D gene is left open where the match is weak. Clone size appears in some rows only: once, few, many, or a class for an expanded clone.

>TRBJ1-5|TRBV10-3|once|NA
TGTGCCATCAGTGACAGTGCGAATCAGCCCCAGCATTTT
CAISDSANQPQHF
>TRBJ1-2|TRBV15|NA|NA
TGTGCCACCAGCAGAGTGGGGTCAGGGGCCGCTAACTATGGCTACACCTTC
CATSRVGSGAANYGYTF
>TRBJ2-3|TRBV5-4|NA|TRBD1
TGTGCCAGCAGCTTCGGACAGGGGGGCACAGATACGCAGTATTTT
CASSFGQGGTDTQYF
>TRBJ2-7|TRBV28|NA|TRBD1
TGTGCCAGCAGTCCGACAGGGCGAAGCTCCTACGAGCAGTACTTC
CASSPTGRSSYEQYF
>TRBJ1-2|TRBV28|NA|TRBD1
TGTGCCAGCAGTTTAGGACAGGCCTATGGCTACACCTTC
CASSLGQAYGYTF
>TRBJ2-1|TRBV7-2|NA|TRBD2
TGTGCCAGCAGCTTACATAGGGGGACTAGCGTCTATGAGCAGTTCTTC
CASSLHRGTSVYEQFF
>TRBJ1-2|TRBV28|once|NA
TGTGCCAGCAGTCCCCATTCTCGGGGCTACACCTTC
CASSPHSRGYTF
>TRBJ2-3|TRBV30|NA|TRBD2
TGTGCCTGGAGCCTCAGCGGGAGGGAGGTGGATACGCAGTATTTT
CAWSLSGREVDTQYF
>TRBJ2-7|TRBV18|NA|TRBD2
TGTGCCAGCTCAGGAGGACTAGCGGGCTACGAGCAGTACTTC
CASSGGLAGYEQYF
>TRBJ1-2|TRBV4-2|NA|NA
TGTGCCAGCAGCCAAGACAGAACAGGTGACCTTTATGGCTACACCTTC
CASSQDRTGDLYGYTF
>TRBJ1-1|TRBV5-4|NA|NA
TGTGCCAGCAGCTTGGGAGGCATGAACACTGAAGCTTTCTTT
CASSLGGMNTEAFF
>TRBJ2-1|TRBV4-1|NA|NA
TGCGCCAGCAGCCAAGATGGAGCGCTAGGCTACAATGAGCAGTTCTTC
CASSQDGALGYNEQFF
>TRBJ1-5|TRBV25-1|NA|NA
TGTGCCAGCAGTGCCCTAACGGGTCAGCCCCAGCATTTT
CASSALTGQPQHF
>TRBJ2-1|TRBV7-2|once|NA
TGTGCCAGCAGTCCTTACAATGAGCAGTTCTTC
CASSPYNEQFF
>TRBJ1-1|TRBV5-1|NA|NA
TGCGCCAGCAGCTTGGACCGCCCGACCACTGAAGCTTTCTTT
CASSLDRPTTEAFF
>TRBJ2-7|TRBV2|NA|TRBD1
TGTGCCAGCACCACCTCCCGGGACAGCTATTCCTACGAGCAGTACTTC
CASTTSRDSYSYEQYF
>TRBJ2-3|TRBV18|NA|NA
TGTGCATCCGGGGACGACACAGATACGCAGTATTTT
CASGDDTDTQYF
>TRBJ1-2|TRBV5-4|NA|NA
TGTGCCAGCAGCGCTCGTTATGGCTACACCTTC
CASSARYGYTF
>TRBJ1-1|TRBV28|NA|NA
TGTGCCAGCAGTTTGAGGGGCGCTGAAGCTTTCTTT
CASSLRGAEAFF
>TRBJ1-5|TRBV25-1|few|TRBD1
TGTGCCAGCAGGGACAGGGAAGATCAGCCCCAGCATTTT
CASRDREDQPQHF
>TRBJ2-7|TRBV19|NA|TRBD2
TGTGCCAGTAGTCAGGGACTAGCGGGAACCTACGAGCAGTACTTC
CASSQGLAGTYEQYF
>TRBJ1-5|TRBV12-2|NA|NA
TGTGCAAGTCGCCCCCGGGGGTGCAATCAGCCCCAGCATTTT
CASRPRGCNQPQHF
>TRBJ1-1|TRBV6-5|NA|NA
TGTGCCAGCAAAACGAGGGGCGCGGTGAACACTGAAGCTTTCTTT
CASKTRGAVNTEAFF
>TRBJ2-6|TRBV6-5|NA|NA
TGTGCCAGCCGACAGAGCTCTGGGGCCAACGTCCTGACTTTC
CASRQSSGANVLTF
>TRBJ2-1|TRBV4-3|NA|TRBD2
TGCGCCAGCAGCCAAGATAGCGGGAGGGCCTACAATGAGCAGTTCTTC
CASSQDSGRAYNEQFF
>TRBJ2-7|TRBV14|NA|TRBD1
TGTGCCAGCAGCCAAGCACCTGATAAGCCGGGACAGGGGTTGGAGCAGTACTTC
CASSQAPDKPGQGLEQYF
>TRBJ2-7|TRBV7-9|NA|NA
TGTGCCAGCAGCTTATCCGGGGTCCACGAGCAGTACTTC
CASSLSGVHEQYF
>TRBJ2-5|TRBV6-5|NA|TRBD2
TGTGCCAGCAGTTCTCCGACTAGCGGAAGAGAGACCCAGTACTTC
CASSSPTSGRETQYF
>TRBJ1-2|TRBV12-5|once|TRBD1
TGTGCTAGTGGACCAAGGACAGGCGCCAGGTATGGCTACACCTTC
CASGPRTGARYGYTF
>TRBJ1-2|TRBV19|NA|NA
TGTGCCAGTAGTATCGGTGGTGCAGAGGCTGGGGGCTACACCTTC
CASSIGGAEAGGYTF
>TRBJ2-1|TRBV28|NA|NA
TGTGCCAGCAGTTTATCCAGGGTAGAGCAGTTCTTC
CASSLSRVEQFF
>TRBJ2-1|TRBV19|NA|TRBD2
TGTGCCAGTAGTATCCCTAGGACTAGTGGCAATGAGCAGTTCTTC
CASSIPRTSGNEQFF
>TRBJ1-3|TRBV5-1|NA|NA
TGCGCCAGCAGCTTGGTGCCGTCTGGAAACACCATATATTTT
CASSLVPSGNTIYF
>TRBJ1-5|TRBV30|once|NA
TGTGCCTGGACCCACCAGACAGGATCCTATAGCAATCAGCCCCAGCATTTT
CAWTHQTGSYSNQPQHF
>TRBJ1-4|TRBV7-9|NA|NA
TGTGCCAGCAGCCGAGAGGCAGTATCAGAAAAACTGTTTTTT
CASSREAVSEKLFF
>TRBJ2-3|TRBV19|NA|NA
TGTGCCAGTAGCTCGGAGGAAGATACGCAGTATTTT
CASSSEEDTQYF
>TRBJ2-7|TRBV27|NA|NA
TGTGCCAGCAGGGGAAAAGGGGCTACCTACGAGCAGTACTTC
CASRGKGATYEQYF
>TRBJ2-3|TRBV5-1|NA|NA
TGCGCCAGCAGCTTGGGTCGCTCAGATACGCAGTATTTT
CASSLGRSDTQYF
>TRBJ1-1|TRBV20-1|few|NA
TGCAGTGTACCCAGGAACACTGAAGCTTTCTTT
CSVPRNTEAFF
>TRBJ1-2|TRBV9|once|NA
TGTGCCAGCAGCGTAGAAGGTCAGAACTATGGCTACACCTTC
CASSVEGQNYGYTF
>TRBJ2-2|TRBV5-1|NA|NA
TGCGCCAGCAGCTTGTGGGAGAACACCGGGGAGCTGTTTTTT
CASSLWENTGELFF
>TRBJ1-2|TRBV27|NA|NA
TGTGCCAGCAGTTTGGGGGGGATGGGTGGCTACACCTTC
CASSLGGMGGYTF
>TRBJ2-2|TRBV5-1|NA|NA
TGCGCCAGCAGCGGCACTATCACCGGGGAGCTGTTTTTT
CASSGTITGELFF
>TRBJ2-2|TRBV18|NA|TRBD2
TGTGCCAGCTCACCACCCGGACTAGCGGGAGGGCCCGTAGGAACCGGGGAGCTGTTTTTT
CASSPPGLAGGPVGTGELFF
>TRBJ2-5|TRBV6-6|NA|TRBD1
TGTGCCAGCAGTTACTCGGACAGGGGTGGGGAGACCCAGTACTTC
CASSYSDRGGETQYF
>TRBJ2-2|TRBV11-3|NA|NA
TGTGCCACAAAAGCAGGGACCGGGGAGCTGTTTTTT
CATKAGTGELFF
>TRBJ2-1|TRBV28|NA|NA
TGTGCCAGCAGGGGGGGACGGGAGCAGTTCTTC
CASRGGREQFF
>TRBJ1-5|TRBV2|NA|TRBD1
TGTGCCAGCAGGACAGGGTATCGTCAGCCCCAGCATTTT
CASRTGYRQPQHF
>TRBJ2-3|TRBV5-4|NA|NA
TGTGCCAGCAGCTTGACAGGGAACACAGATACGCAGTATTTT
CASSLTGNTDTQYF
>TRBJ2-1|TRBV5-4|NA|TRBD2
TGTGCCAGCAGCTCTCCGACTAGCGGGAGGGCGGGGGAGCAGTTCTTC
CASSSPTSGRAGEQFF
>TRBJ1-4|TRBV7-2|NA|NA
TGTGCCAGCAGCTTAATTGGGGGGACTAATGAAAAACTGTTTTTT
CASSLIGGTNEKLFF
>TRBJ2-5|TRBV7-3|once|TRBD1
TGTGCCAGCAGCTATGGACAGGGGCAGACCCAGTACTTC
CASSYGQGQTQYF
>TRBJ1-5|TRBV28|NA|NA
TGTGCCAGCAGCCCCGGGGGCAGGGTCAATCAGCCCCAGCATTTT
CASSPGGRVNQPQHF